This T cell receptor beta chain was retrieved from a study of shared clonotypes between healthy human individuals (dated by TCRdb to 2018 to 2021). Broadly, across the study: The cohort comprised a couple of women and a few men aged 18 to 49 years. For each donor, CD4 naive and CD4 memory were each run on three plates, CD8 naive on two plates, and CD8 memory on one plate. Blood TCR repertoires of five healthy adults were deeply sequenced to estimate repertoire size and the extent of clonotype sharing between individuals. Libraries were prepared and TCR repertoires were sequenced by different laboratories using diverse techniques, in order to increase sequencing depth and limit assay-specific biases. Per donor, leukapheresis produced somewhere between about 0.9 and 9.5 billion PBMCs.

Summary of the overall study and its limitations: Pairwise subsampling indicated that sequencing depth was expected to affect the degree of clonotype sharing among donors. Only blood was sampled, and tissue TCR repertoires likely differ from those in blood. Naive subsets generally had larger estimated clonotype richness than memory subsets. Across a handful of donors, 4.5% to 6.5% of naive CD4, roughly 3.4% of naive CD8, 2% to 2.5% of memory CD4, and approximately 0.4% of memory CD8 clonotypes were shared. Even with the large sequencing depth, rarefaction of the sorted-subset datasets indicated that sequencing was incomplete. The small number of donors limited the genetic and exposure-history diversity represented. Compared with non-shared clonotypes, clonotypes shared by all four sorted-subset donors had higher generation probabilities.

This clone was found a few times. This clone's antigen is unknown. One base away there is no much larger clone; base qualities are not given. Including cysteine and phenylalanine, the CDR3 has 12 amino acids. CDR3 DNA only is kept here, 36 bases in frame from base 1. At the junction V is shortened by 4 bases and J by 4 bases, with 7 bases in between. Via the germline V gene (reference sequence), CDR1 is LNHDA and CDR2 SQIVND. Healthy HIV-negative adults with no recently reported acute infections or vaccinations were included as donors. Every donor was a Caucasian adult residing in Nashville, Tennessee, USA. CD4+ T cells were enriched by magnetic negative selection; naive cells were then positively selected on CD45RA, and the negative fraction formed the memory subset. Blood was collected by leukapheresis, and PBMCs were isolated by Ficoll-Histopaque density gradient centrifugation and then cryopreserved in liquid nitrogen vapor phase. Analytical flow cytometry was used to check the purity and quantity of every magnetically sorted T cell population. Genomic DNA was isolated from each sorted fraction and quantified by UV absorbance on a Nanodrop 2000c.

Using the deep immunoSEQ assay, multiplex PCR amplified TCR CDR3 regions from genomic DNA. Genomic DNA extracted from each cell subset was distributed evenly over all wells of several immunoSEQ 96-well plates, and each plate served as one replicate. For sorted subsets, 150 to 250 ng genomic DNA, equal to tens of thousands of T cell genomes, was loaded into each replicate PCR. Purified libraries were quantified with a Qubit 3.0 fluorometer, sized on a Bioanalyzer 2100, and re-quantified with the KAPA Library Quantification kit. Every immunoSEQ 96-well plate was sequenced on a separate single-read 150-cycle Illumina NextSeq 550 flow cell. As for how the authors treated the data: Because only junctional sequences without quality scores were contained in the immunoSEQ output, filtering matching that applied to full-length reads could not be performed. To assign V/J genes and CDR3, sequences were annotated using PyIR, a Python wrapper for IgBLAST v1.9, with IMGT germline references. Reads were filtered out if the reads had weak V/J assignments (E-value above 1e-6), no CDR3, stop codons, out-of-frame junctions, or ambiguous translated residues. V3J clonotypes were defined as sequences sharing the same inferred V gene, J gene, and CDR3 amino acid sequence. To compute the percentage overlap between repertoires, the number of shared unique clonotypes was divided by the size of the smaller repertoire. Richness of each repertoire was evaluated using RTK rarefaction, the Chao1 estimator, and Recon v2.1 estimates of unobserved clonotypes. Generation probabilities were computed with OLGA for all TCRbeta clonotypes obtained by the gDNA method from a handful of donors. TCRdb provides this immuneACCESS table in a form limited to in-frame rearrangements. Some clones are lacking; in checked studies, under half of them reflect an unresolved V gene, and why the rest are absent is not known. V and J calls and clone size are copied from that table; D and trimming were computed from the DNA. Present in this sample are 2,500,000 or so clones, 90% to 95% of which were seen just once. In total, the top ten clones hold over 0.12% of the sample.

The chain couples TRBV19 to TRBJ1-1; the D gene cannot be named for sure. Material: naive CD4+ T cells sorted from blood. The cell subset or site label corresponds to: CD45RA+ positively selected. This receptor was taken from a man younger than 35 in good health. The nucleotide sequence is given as TGTGCCAGTAGTAAATTAGGCACTGAAGCTTTCTTT. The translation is CASSKLGTEAFF.